The clone carrying this T cell receptor beta chain has more than one count but fewer than ten. What it binds is unknown. This CDR3 comprises 16 residues. J lost 8 bases, V lost 1 base, and 11 bases had no gene match. The germline V gene has CDR1 SGHKS and CDR2 YYEKEE (reference sequence). This record belongs to a study of T-cell memory formation after mild COVID-19. On the study more broadly: There were largely donor-specific TCR clusters. Study-wide findings and caveats: Cross-reactive memory seemingly joined, as some responding clones were found in pre-infection memory.

In TCRdb, the 5' RACE reads were re-called with MiXCR into one record per CDR3 protein. This table holds roughly 410,000 distinct CDR3 sequences, less than 25% found once. The chain employs TRBV5-5 and TRBJ2-1; TRBD1 agrees at 8 bases. Sequencing used PBMCs or a T cell subset sorted from them (not recorded which). The origin of this receptor is an adult woman who had mild COVID-19 (a few samples of this study predate the infection). Cell type and time point are not known. The CDR3: CASSLFLPGGTDEQFF. CDR3 DNA: TGTGCCAGCAGCTTGTTCCTGCCAGGGGGCACGGATGAGCAGTTCTTC.